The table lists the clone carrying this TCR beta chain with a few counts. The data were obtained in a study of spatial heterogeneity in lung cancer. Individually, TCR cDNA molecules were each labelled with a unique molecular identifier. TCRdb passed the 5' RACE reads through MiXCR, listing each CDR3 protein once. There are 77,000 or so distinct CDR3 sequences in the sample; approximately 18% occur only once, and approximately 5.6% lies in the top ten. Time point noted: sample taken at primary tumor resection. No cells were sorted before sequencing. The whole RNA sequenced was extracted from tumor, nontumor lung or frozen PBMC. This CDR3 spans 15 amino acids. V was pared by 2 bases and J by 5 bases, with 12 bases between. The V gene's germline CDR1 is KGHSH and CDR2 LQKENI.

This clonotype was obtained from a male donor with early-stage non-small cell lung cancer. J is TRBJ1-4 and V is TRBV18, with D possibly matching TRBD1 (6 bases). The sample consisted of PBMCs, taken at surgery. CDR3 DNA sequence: TGTGCCAGCTCACCAGTAGGGGGACTGAATGAAAAACTGTTTTTT. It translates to CASSPVGGLNEKLFF.